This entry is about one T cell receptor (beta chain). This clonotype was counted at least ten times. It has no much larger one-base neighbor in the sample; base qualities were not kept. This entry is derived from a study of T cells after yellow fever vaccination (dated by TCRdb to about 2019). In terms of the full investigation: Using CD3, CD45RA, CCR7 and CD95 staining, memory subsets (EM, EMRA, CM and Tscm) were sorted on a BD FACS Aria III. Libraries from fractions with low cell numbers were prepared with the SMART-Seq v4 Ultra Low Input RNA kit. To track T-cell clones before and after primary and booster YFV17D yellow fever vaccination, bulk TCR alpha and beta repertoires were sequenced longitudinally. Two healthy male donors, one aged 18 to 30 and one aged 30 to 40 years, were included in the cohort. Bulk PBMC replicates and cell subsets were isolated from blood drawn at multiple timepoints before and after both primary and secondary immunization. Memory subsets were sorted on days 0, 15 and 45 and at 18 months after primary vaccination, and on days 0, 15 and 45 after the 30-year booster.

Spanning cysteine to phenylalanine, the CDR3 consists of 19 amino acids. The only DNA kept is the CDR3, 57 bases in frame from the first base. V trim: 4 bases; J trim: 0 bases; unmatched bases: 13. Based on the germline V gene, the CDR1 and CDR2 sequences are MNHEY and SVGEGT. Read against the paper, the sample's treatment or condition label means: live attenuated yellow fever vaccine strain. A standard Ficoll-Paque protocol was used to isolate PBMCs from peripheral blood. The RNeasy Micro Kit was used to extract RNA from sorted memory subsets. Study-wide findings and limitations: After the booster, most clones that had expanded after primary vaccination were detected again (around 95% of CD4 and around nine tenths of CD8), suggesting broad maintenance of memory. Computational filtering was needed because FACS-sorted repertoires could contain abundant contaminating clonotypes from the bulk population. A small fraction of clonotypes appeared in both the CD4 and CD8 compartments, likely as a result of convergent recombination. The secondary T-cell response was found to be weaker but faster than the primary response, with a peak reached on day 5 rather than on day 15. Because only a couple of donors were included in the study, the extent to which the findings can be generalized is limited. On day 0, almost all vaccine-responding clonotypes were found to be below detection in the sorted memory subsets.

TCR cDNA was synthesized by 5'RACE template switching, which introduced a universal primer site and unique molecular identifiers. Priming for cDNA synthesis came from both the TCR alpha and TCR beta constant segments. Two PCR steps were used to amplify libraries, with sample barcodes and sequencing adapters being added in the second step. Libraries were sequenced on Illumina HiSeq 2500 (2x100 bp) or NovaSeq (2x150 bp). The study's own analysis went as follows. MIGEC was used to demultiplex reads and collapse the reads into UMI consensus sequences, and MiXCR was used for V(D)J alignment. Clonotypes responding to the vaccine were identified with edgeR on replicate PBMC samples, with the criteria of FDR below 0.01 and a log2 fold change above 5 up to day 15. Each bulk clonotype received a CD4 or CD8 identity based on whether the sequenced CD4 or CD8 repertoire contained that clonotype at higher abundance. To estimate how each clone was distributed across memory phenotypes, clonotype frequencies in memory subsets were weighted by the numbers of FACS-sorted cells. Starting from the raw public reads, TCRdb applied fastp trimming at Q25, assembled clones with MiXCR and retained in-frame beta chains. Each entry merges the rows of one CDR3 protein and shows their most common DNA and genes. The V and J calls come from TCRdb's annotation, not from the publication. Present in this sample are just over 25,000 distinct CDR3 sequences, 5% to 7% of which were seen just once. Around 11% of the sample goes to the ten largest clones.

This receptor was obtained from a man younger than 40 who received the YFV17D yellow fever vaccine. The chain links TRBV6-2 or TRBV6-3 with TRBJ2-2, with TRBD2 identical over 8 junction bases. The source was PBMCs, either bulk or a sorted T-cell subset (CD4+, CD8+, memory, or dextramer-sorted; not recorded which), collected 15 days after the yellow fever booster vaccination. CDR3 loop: CASSSITRLAHANTGELFF. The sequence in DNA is TGTGCCAGCAGTTCGATTACTCGACTAGCGCACGCGAACACCGGGGAGCTGTTTTTT.